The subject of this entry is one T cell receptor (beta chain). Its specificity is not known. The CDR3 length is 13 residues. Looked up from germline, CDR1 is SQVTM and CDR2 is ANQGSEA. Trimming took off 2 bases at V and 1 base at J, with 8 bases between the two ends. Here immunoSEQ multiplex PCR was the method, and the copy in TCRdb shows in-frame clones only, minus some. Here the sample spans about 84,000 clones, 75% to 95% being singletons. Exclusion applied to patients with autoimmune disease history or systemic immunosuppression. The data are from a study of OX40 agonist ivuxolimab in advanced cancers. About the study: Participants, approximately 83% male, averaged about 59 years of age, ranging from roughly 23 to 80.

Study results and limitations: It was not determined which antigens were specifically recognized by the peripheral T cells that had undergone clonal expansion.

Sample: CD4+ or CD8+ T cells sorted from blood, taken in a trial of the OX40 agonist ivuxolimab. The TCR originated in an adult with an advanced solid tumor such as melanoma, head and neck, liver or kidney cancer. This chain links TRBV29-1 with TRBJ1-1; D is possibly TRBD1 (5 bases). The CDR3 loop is CSVEKGKNTEAFF. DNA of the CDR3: TGCAGCGTTGAAAAGGGGAAGAACACTGAAGCTTTCTTT.